The next 13 T cell receptor beta chains were all read from a single sample in a study of cytomegalovirus exposure and HLA in healthy donors (dated by TCRdb to 2017 to 2019). Library generation was performed with the immunoSEQ multiplex PCR assay. Sourced from immuneACCESS, this table was stored by TCRdb with only in-frame sequences that have V and J called. A share of the clones is absent; for the studies checked, an unresolved V gene accounts for under half, and the remainder has no known explanation. Across this sample there are approximately 62,000 clones, with about 90% seen only once. Of the sample, 1.3% is held by the ten largest clones. The sample consisted of PBMCs. The receptors stem from a woman between 18 and 29 years old in good health and CMV-seronegative.

V usage is TRBV6-6 and J usage is TRBJ1-1; tentative D call: TRBD1 (6 bases). The CDR3 loop spans 14 amino acids. Germline CDR1 is MNHNY and CDR2 is SVGAGI (reference sequence). With 2 bases removed from V and 3 bases from J, the gap between germline ends came to 10 bases. The CDR3 sequence: CASSYIRGDTEAFF. DNA of the CDR3: TGTGCCAGCAGTTACATCAGGGGCGACACTGAAGCTTTCTTT.

The rearrangement uses TRBV28 and TRBJ2-5; no firm D call. CDR3 length: 12 residues. V was clipped by 3 bases and J by 5 bases, with 7 bases between them. Looked up from germline, CDR1 is MDHEN and CDR2 is SYDVKM. The CDR3 sequence is CASSLSKETQYF. CDR3 DNA sequence: TGTGCCAGCAGTTTGAGTAAGGAGACCCAGTACTTC.

Details on this clone: At the DNA level, this CDR3 is encoded by other sequences in the same sample as well. V is TRBV6-5 and J is TRBJ1-3; 7 bases agree with TRBD1. This CDR3 is built from 14 residues. With 4 bases clipped from V and 2 bases from J, the junction kept 2 bases outside the gene matches. Germline CDR1 reads MNHEY; CDR2 reads SVGAGI. In nucleotides, the CDR3 is TGTGCCAGCAGTTTCGACAGGGCTGGAAACACCATATATTTT. It is translated as CASSFDRAGNTIYF.

This chain links TRBV7-3 with TRBJ2-2; D gene unclear. The CDR3 is 12 residues long. Germline V gene data show CDR1 as SGHTA and CDR2 as FQGTGA. V was pared by 6 bases and J by 5 bases, with 7 bases between. The CDR3 DNA follows: TGTGCCAGCAGTCCCGGTACCGGGGAGCTGTTTTTT. It yields the protein CASSPGTGELFF.

CDR3 residues: CASSLGGGAPDTQYF. The CDR3 nucleotides are TGTGCCAGCAGCTTAGGGGGGGGCGCCCCAGATACGCAGTATTTT. The chain uses TRBV7-6 and TRBJ2-3; TRBD2 might be the D (7 bases). Germline values: CDR1 SGHVS, CDR2 FNYEAQ. The CDR3 sequence is 15 residues long. Trimming left V 1 base short and J 4 bases short, with 12 bases between.

The CDR3 DNA sequence: TGTGCCAGCAGCTTACGACAGCCGAACACTGAAGCTTTCTTT. This gives the protein CASSLRQPNTEAFF. This rearrangement joins TRBV11-3 to TRBJ1-1; TRBD1 might be the D (5 bases). Trimming took 2 bases from V and 1 from J, leaving 8 bases between them. CDR3 length equals 14 residues. The germline CDR1 and CDR2 sequences are SGHNT and YENEEA.

The chain is built from TRBV20-1 and TRBJ2-2; weak D call: TRBD2 (6 bases). The CDR3 consists of 11 residues. Germline CDR1 reads DFQATT; CDR2 reads SNEGSKA (reference sequence). Between the trimmed V and J ends, which lost 6 bases and 6 bases, there was a span of 8 bases. The CDR3 region has the DNA TGCAGTGCCGGGGGTCCCGGGGAGCTGTTTTTT. It encodes CSAGGPGELFF.

The rearrangement uses TRBV27 and TRBJ2-2, with 8 bases fitting TRBD1. With 6 bases clipped from V and 5 bases from J, the junction kept 8 bases outside the gene matches. Germline loops: CDR1 MNHEY, CDR2 SMNVEV (reference sequence). The CDR3 has 15 amino acids. CDR3 DNA: TGTGCCAGCAGCCACAGGGGGGTGAGGACCGGGGAGCTGTTTTTT. Translated, it gives CASSHRGVRTGELFF.

V is TRBV4-2 and J is TRBJ2-2; TRBD2 matches at 8 bases. Germline assignment: CDR1 LGHNA and CDR2 YNFKEQ. The CDR3 is 16 amino acids. J was trimmed by 6 bases and V by 9 bases; bases with no gene match: 15. The CDR3 DNA sequence: TGTGCCAGTATACCGAATGGGGGACTAGGGGCCGGGGAGCTGTTTTTT. Protein: CASIPNGGLGAGELFF.

The chain has TRBV10-2 and TRBJ1-1, with 7 bases matching TRBD1. CDR3 length: 16 residues. V dropped 7 bases and J dropped 4; count of bases not matched to a gene: 15. Germline CDR1 reads WSHSY; CDR2 reads SAAADI. This chain's CDR3 is CASIPTGEKEGTEAFF. For the CDR3, the DNA is TGCGCCAGCATTCCTACAGGGGAGAAAGAAGGCACTGAAGCTTTCTTT.

This chain connects TRBV2 to TRBJ2-5; possibly TRBD2 for D (5 bases). Germline V gene data show CDR1 as SNHLY and CDR2 as FYNNEI. V lost 6 bases and J lost 5, with 16 bases in between. The CDR3 extends over 14 amino acids. DNA for the CDR3: TGTGCCAGCAGCGCGTCTCGGGGTGGGGAGACCCAGTACTTC. It codes for CASSASRGGETQYF. The variable domain in full, with the rest retrieved from reference TRBV2 and TRBJ2-5, is EPEVTQTPSHQVTQMGQEVILRCVPISNHLYFYWYRQILGQKVEFLVSFYNNEISEKSEIFDDQFSVERPDGSNFTLKIRSTKLEDSAMYFCASSASRGGETQYFGPGTRLLVL.

This clone came up a few times. The chain carries TRBV30 and TRBJ2-2, with TRBD1 identical over 7 bases. Trimming took 0 bases from V and 4 from J; bases not matched to a gene: 2. CDR1 is GTSNPN, CDR2 SVGIG, per germline (reference sequence). This CDR3 contains 14 residues. The CDR3 DNA reads TGTGCCTGGAGTGTAGGGACAGTCACCGGGGAGCTGTTTTTT. Its protein is CAWSVGTVTGELFF. Looking up the rest from reference TRBV30 and TRBJ2-2 gives the full variable domain: SQTIHQWPATLVQPVGSPLSLECTVEGTSNPNLYWYRQAAGRGLQLLFYSVGIGQISSEVPQNLSASRPQDRQFILSSKKLLLSDSGFYLCAWSVGTVTGELFFGEGSRLTVL.

The V call is TRBV27, the J call TRBJ1-4, with D maybe TRBD1 (6 bases). CDR1 is MNHEY, CDR2 SMNVEV, per germline (reference sequence). The CDR3 totals 16 residues. V lost 5 bases and J 4 bases, leaving 17 bases between the germline ends. CDR3 sequence reads: CASSPAGGGLNEKLFF. The DNA for the CDR3 is TGTGCCAGCAGTCCAGCCGGTGGGGGCCTTAATGAAAAACTGTTTTTT.